Following are 32 T cell receptor beta chains from one sample sequenced in a study of blood T cells in healthy people across ages. With a J-beta primer mix and a sample-barcoded 5' primer, a second PCR ran about 6 to 11 cycles. Each CDR3 protein gets one entry after TCRdb re-called the 5' RACE reads with MiXCR. The sample gives 1,300,000 or so distinct CDR3 sequences, 45% to 70% of which show up once; roughly 7% is in the top ten. Sequencing was carried out using blood. These receptors were collected from a man younger than 35 in good health.

The chain couples TRBV4-3 to TRBJ2-5; D is perhaps TRBD1 or TRBD2 (5 bases each). V was pared by 6 bases and J by 4 bases, with 15 bases between. This CDR3 spans 14 amino acids. From germline, CDR1 is LGHNA and CDR2 YSLEER. CDR3 nucleotides: TGCGCCAGCAGTCCGAGCTGGGGGTTAGAGACCCAGTACTTC. As protein: CASSPSWGLETQYF.

The sample holds many counts of this clonotype. The chain uses TRBV10-3 and TRBJ1-1; weak D call: TRBD1 (6 bases). CDR1 ENHRY and CDR2 SYGVKD come from the germline V gene. V lost 3 bases and J lost 1, with 12 bases in between. The CDR3 runs to 15 residues. The CDR3 DNA reads TGTGCCATCAGTGAAACGGGACACCCGAACACTGAAGCTTTCTTT. Encoded protein: CAISETGHPNTEAFF.

The rearrangement links TRBV11-2 to TRBJ2-7, with D unclear. The CDR3 spans 12 residues. The germline gives CDR1 SGHAT, CDR2 FQNNGV. With 4 bases removed from V and 4 bases from J, the gap between germline ends came to 8 bases. The CDR3 is CASSSLRYEQYF. The DNA of the CDR3 is TGTGCCAGCAGCTCCTTGAGGTACGAGCAGTACTTC.

V gene TRBV29-1 combines with J gene TRBJ1-6, with 8 nucleotides matching TRBD1. The CDR3 has 13 amino acids. Germline V CDR1 and CDR2: SQVTM, ANQGSEA. V trimming: 5 bases; J trimming: 11 bases; junction bases outside the gene matches: 8. CDR3 nucleotides: TGCAGCGTTACCGGGACAGGAGTACCACCCCTCCACTTT. Its translation: CSVTGTGVPPLHF.

V usage is TRBV5-1 and J usage is TRBJ2-7; weak D call: TRBD1 (5 bases). The V end was cut by 6 bases, the J end by 3 bases, with 7 bases between. CDR1 is SGHRS and CDR2 is YFSETQ in the germline V gene. This CDR3 contains 11 residues. CDR3 residues: CASKDNYEQYF. Here the CDR3 DNA reads TGCGCCAGCAAGGACAACTACGAGCAGTACTTC.

As DNA, the CDR3 is TGTGCCAGCAGCTCCACGACAGGTTCCTATGGCTACACCTTC. It encodes CASSSTTGSYGYTF. This chain connects TRBV7-2 to TRBJ1-2; TRBD1 might be the D (6 bases). With 4 bases removed from V and 4 bases from J, the gap between germline ends came to 13 bases. The CDR3 length is 14 residues. Germline V gene lookup returns CDR1 SGHTA and CDR2 FQGNSA.

The CDR3 DNA sequence: TGTGCCAGCAGCCCCCTCGACGGGGGGATCTTCAATGAGCAGTTCTTC. Translating it yields CASSPLDGGIFNEQFF. The chain joins TRBV7-9 to TRBJ2-1; 7 bases align to TRBD2. Trimming took 5 bases from V and 6 from J; bases not matched to a gene: 13. CDR3 length: 16 residues. CDR1 and CDR2 from the germline V gene are SEHNR and FQNEAQ (reference sequence). The full variable domain, completed using reference TRBV7-9 and TRBJ2-1, is DTGVSQNPRHKITKRGQNVTFRCDPISEHNRLYWYRQTLGQGPEFLTYFQNEAQLEKSRLLSDRFSAERPKGSFSTLEIQRTEQGDSAMYLCASSPLDGGIFNEQFFGPGTRLTVL.

The V call is TRBV3-1, the J call TRBJ2-1, with unresolved D. Trimming took 2 bases from V and 9 from J, leaving 8 bases between them. In germline, CDR1 is LGHDT, CDR2 YNNKEL (reference sequence). CDR3 length equals 12 residues. DNA for the CDR3: TGTGCCAGCAGCCAAAGAGGTCTTGAGCAGTTCTTC. It yields the protein CASSQRGLEQFF.

The rearrangement links TRBV20-1 to TRBJ1-2; maybe TRBD1 (6 bases). CDR1 DFQATT and CDR2 SNEGSKA come from the germline V gene (reference sequence). V gave up 3 bases and J gave up 2 bases, with 13 bases separating them. The CDR3 loop spans 14 amino acids. The CDR3 DNA follows: TGCAGTGCTAGGAGACAGGCAATGAACTATGGCTACACCTTC. Translation: CSARRQAMNYGYTF.

The V call is TRBV10-3, the J call TRBJ2-3; TRBD2 matches at 10 bases. This CDR3 comprises 17 residues. From germline, CDR1 is ENHRY and CDR2 SYGVKD. V gave up 2 bases and J gave up 6 bases; unmatched junction bases: 11. In DNA form, the CDR3 reads TGTGCCATCAGTGAGAAGGGGGCTAGCGGGGGCGGGGATACGCAGTATTTT. Residues: CAISEKGASGGGDTQYF.

As regards this clonotype: The junction shows a germline mismatch at one end, possibly a read error. This chain links TRBV7-9 with TRBJ1-1; D call uncertain. CDR1 is SEHNR and CDR2 is FQNEAQ in the germline V gene (reference sequence). The CDR3 length is 12 residues. The CDR3, as DNA: TGTGCCGGCAGCTTAGAACGTGGGGAAGCTTTCTTT. Residues: CAGSLERGEAFF.

The V gene is TRBV6-1, the J gene TRBJ1-4; D call uncertain. CDR3 length: 14 amino acids. Germline V gene sequence: CDR1 MNHNS, CDR2 SASEGT. Between the trimmed V and J ends, which lost 1 base and 4 bases, there was a span of 7 bases. This CDR3 is CASSEGLDNEKLFF. The CDR3 nucleotides are TGTGCCAGCAGTGAAGGACTGGATAATGAAAAACTGTTTTTT.

The chain is built from TRBV6-2 or TRBV6-3 and TRBJ2-7; D is possibly TRBD1 or TRBD2 (5 bases each). The CDR3 sequence is 16 residues long. Trimming removed 5 bases at V and 10 bases at J, with 27 bases between. Germline CDR1 reads MNHEY; CDR2 reads SVGEGT. The DNA for the CDR3 is TGTGCCAGCAGTCGCTTCGGGGCGGTCTCATCCAGGGCCCAGTACTTC. This encodes CASSRFGAVSSRAQYF.

This clonotype was seen more than once but under ten times. The V call is TRBV27, the J call TRBJ2-2; 7 nucleotides align to TRBD2. Trimming took 2 bases from V and 7 from J; bases not matched to a gene: 13. This CDR3 is 17 amino acids long. Germline loops: CDR1 MNHEY, CDR2 SMNVEV (reference sequence). The CDR3 reads CASSLLGLPNGGGELFF. The CDR3 DNA sequence: TGTGCCAGCAGTTTACTGGGACTACCTAATGGGGGCGGGGAGCTGTTTTTT.

V usage is TRBV2 and J usage is TRBJ1-1, with D hard to call. Germline V lookup: CDR1 SNHLY, CDR2 FYNNEI. This CDR3 is 11 amino acids long. V dropped 8 bases and J dropped 8 bases, with 12 bases sitting between them. Here the CDR3 reads CASGPGREAFF. Here the CDR3 DNA reads TGTGCCAGCGGCCCGGGGAGGGAAGCTTTCTTT.

This chain connects TRBV29-1 to TRBJ1-4; D is unclear. Germline V gene sequence: CDR1 SQVTM, CDR2 ANQGSEA. Trimming stripped 5 bases from V and 3 bases from J, with 10 bases between. There are 13 residues in the CDR3. For the CDR3, the DNA is TGCAGCGTTACTCTCCACTCTAATGAAAAACTGTTTTTT. Protein: CSVTLHSNEKLFF.

This chain joins TRBV10-3 and TRBJ2-7; no clear D gene. The CDR3 runs 12 residues. V was clipped by 7 bases and J by 2 bases, with 9 bases between them. Germline CDR1 reads ENHRY; CDR2 reads SYGVKD. CDR3 nucleotide sequence: TGTGCCATCATGGGGTCCGCCTACGAGCAGTACTTC. Its translation: CAIMGSAYEQYF.

This sequence joins TRBV20-1 and TRBJ2-3, with unresolved D. V was cut by 2 bases and J by 3 bases, with 12 bases left in between. The CDR3 contains 14 residues. CDR1 is DFQATT and CDR2 is SNEGSKA in the germline V gene (reference sequence). The CDR3: CSARSAYSTDTQYF. Written as DNA, the CDR3 is TGCAGTGCTAGATCGGCTTACTCAACAGATACGCAGTATTTT.

This chain links TRBV28 with TRBJ1-5, with TRBD1 matching over 8 bases. V lost 4 bases and J lost 9; bases outside the gene matches: 8. Germline lookup yields CDR1 MDHEN and CDR2 SYDVKM. This CDR3 has 14 amino acids. CDR3 sequence reads: CASSSGQGGRPQHF. CDR3 sequence (DNA): TGTGCCAGCAGTTCCGGACAGGGCGGGCGGCCCCAGCATTTT.

This rearrangement joins TRBV6-2 or TRBV6-3 to TRBJ1-2, with 7 bases identical to TRBD1. With V trimmed by 6 bases and J by 1 base, 5 bases remained unmatched. The CDR3 spans 14 residues. Per germline, CDR1 MNHEY and CDR2 SVGEGT. CDR3 sequence reads: CASRRGGSNYGYTF. The CDR3 DNA reads TGTGCCAGCAGACGAGGGGGCAGTAACTATGGCTACACCTTC.

V usage is TRBV6-1 and J usage is TRBJ2-2; D gene ambiguous. This CDR3 is 13 amino acids long. V was clipped by 4 bases and J by 5 bases, with 8 bases between them. Germline CDR1 and CDR2: MNHNS and SASEGT. The DNA for the CDR3 is TGTGCCAGCAGTGTTTGGGATACCGGGGAGCTGTTTTTT. This sequence encodes CASSVWDTGELFF.

This clonotype has just a few counts. The chain uses TRBV27 and TRBJ2-2; 7 nucleotides line up with TRBD1. Trimming at V came to 4 bases and at J to 4 bases, leaving 3 bases not matched to a gene. Germline-derived CDR1 and CDR2 are MNHEY and SMNVEV (reference sequence). The CDR3 is made up of 14 amino acids. The CDR3 sequence is CASSWTGVTGELFF. The CDR3 DNA is TGTGCCAGCAGTTGGACAGGCGTCACCGGGGAGCTGTTTTTT.

This chain links TRBV5-1 with TRBJ2-7; no definite D call. Germline CDR1 reads SGHRS; CDR2 reads YFSETQ. The CDR3 extends over 15 amino acids. V gave up 4 bases and J gave up 7 bases, with 21 bases separating them. CDR3 amino acids: CASSRGDGSYNEQYF. The CDR3 DNA follows: TGCGCCAGCAGCAGAGGAGACGGCTCCTACAATGAGCAGTACTTC. Variable domain in full (rest from reference TRBV5-1 and TRBJ2-7): KAGVTQTPRYLIKTRGQQVTLSCSPISGHRSVSWYQQTPGQGLQFLFEYFSETQRNKGNFPGRFSGRQFSNSRSEMNVSTLELGDSALYLCASSRGDGSYNEQYFGPGTRLTVT.

V gene TRBV10-3 combines with J gene TRBJ1-2; D is unresolved. Between the trimmed V and J ends, which lost 7 bases and 2 bases, there was a span of 11 bases. Germline CDR1 and CDR2: ENHRY and SYGVKD. This CDR3 has 13 amino acids. The CDR3 loop reads CAITRTGNYGYTF. The CDR3 nucleotides read TGTGCCATCACCCGGACTGGGAACTATGGCTACACCTTC.

The rearrangement joins TRBV6-2 or TRBV6-3 to TRBJ1-2; D possibly corresponds to TRBD1 (6 bases). Germline V gene lookup returns CDR1 MNHEY and CDR2 SVGEGT. The V end lost 6 bases, the J end lost 4 bases, and 15 bases lay between the germline ends. CDR3 size: 14 residues. The CDR3 region is CASSYGQTSYGYTF. The CDR3 bases are TGTGCCAGCAGCTACGGACAGACCAGCTATGGCTACACCTTC.

The chain joins TRBV6-5 to TRBJ2-4, with a tentative D call TRBD2 (5 bases). Matching the DNA end better, TRBJ2-7 makes the J call doubtful. Germline-derived CDR1 and CDR2 are MNHEY and SVGAGI. This CDR3 has 14 residues. This CDR3 reads CASSPDTRAYEQYF. DNA of the CDR3: TGTGCCAGCAGTCCAGACACTAGGGCGTACGAGCAGTACTTC.

This clonotype has only one observation. This chain connects TRBV11-2 to TRBJ2-3, with no clear D. The CDR3 is 16 residues long. The germline gives CDR1 SGHAT, CDR2 FQNNGV. V lost 5 bases, J lost 2 bases, and 17 bases lay in between. Written as DNA, the CDR3 is TGTGCCAGCAGCCCTCAGAGGAATCTTCACACAGATACGCAGTATTTT. Residues: CASSPQRNLHTDTQYF.

This sequence joins TRBV5-1 and TRBJ2-7; 9 nucleotides line up with TRBD1. There are 13 residues in the CDR3. Germline V gene data show CDR1 as SGHRS and CDR2 as YFSETQ. J was trimmed by 5 bases and V by 7 bases; bases with no gene match: 7. The CDR3 nucleotides read TGCGCCAGCTACCGGGACAGGGTCGACGAGCAGTACTTC. Its translation: CASYRDRVDEQYF.

This clonotype was found a few times. This chain links TRBV7-9 with TRBJ2-1, with D possibly TRBD1 on 6 matching bases. Trimming took off 3 bases at V and 9 bases at J, with 18 bases between the two ends. The CDR3 covers 15 residues. The V gene's germline CDR1 is SEHNR and CDR2 FQNEAQ (reference sequence). The CDR3 here is CASSLQVGDNFEQFF. The CDR3 DNA sequence: TGTGCCAGCAGCTTGCAGGTGGGGGACAATTTTGAGCAGTTCTTC.

This chain joins TRBV7-2 and TRBJ2-1, with D unresolved. CDR1 is SGHTA, CDR2 FQGNSA, per germline. The V and J ends lost 0 bases and 6 bases respectively, with 6 bases between them. The CDR3 is made up of 13 amino acids. The CDR3 loop reads CASSLAAPNEQFF. The CDR3 region has the DNA TGTGCCAGCAGCTTAGCTGCCCCCAATGAGCAGTTCTTC.

The chain carries TRBV4-3 and TRBJ2-7; D might be TRBD2 (5 bases). Between the trimmed V and J ends, which lost 0 bases and 4 bases, there was a span of 22 bases. The CDR3 has 18 residues. CDR1 is LGHNA and CDR2 is YSLEER in the germline V gene. The CDR3 DNA follows: TGCGCCAGCAGCCAAGATATGGTAAGGGAGACCTTCATGTACGAGCAGTACTTC. Its protein is CASSQDMVRETFMYEQYF.

The table lists this clonotype with a count of one. The chain joins TRBV6-2 or TRBV6-3 to TRBJ2-7; the D is unclear. The CDR3 spans 13 residues. Germline-derived CDR1 and CDR2 are MNHEY and SVGEGT. V was shortened by 2 bases and J by 2 bases, with 7 bases between the two germline ends. In DNA form, the CDR3 reads TGTGCCAGCAGTTACCCCGCTACCTACGAGCAGTACTTC. Encoded protein: CASSYPATYEQYF.